What follows are 2 T cell receptor beta chains derived from one specimen sequenced in a study of blood T cell repertoires in COVID-19 (dated by TCRdb to 2020 to 2021). Library creation used the immunoSEQ multiplex PCR assay. This is the immuneACCESS table as TCRdb keeps it, with only in-frame sequences that have V and J called. A part of the clones is gone; compared with another copy, unresolved V genes explain less than half, and the rest is unexplained. The sample includes 200,000 to 250,000 clones, with approximately 83% observed a single time. Roughly 3% of the sample goes to the ten largest clones. Sequenced material: peripheral blood. Every receptor here comes from a woman aged 30 to 39 who had recovered from COVID-19.

This clone has a handful of counts. The chain couples TRBV5-1 to TRBJ2-3; no clear D gene. This CDR3 has 14 residues. The germline CDR1 and CDR2 sequences are SGHRS and YFSETQ. V was shortened by 0 bases and J by 4 bases, with 9 bases between the two germline ends. The CDR3 bases are TGCGCCAGCAGCTTGGAGATAGTCGCAGATACGCAGTATTTT. Amino acids: CASSLEIVADTQYF.

The chain links TRBV7-8 to TRBJ2-1; TRBD2 is a possible D gene (6 bases). Looked up from germline, CDR1 is SGHVS and CDR2 is FQNEAQ. The CDR3 runs 17 residues. V was cut by 1 base and J by 0 bases, with 13 bases left in between. As DNA, the CDR3 is TGTGCCAGCAGCTTAGATCTGGCGGGGAGCTCCTACAATGAGCAGTTCTTC. It translates to CASSLDLAGSSYNEQFF.